The 22 T cell receptor beta chains listed next were all sequenced from one sample in a study of early T cells in non-severe SARS-CoV-2 infection. TCRdb reprocessed the 5' RACE reads via MiXCR and lists one record per CDR3 protein. Here the sample spans about 33,000 distinct CDR3 sequences, approximately 6.9% being singletons. The sequenced sample consisted of whole blood. The receptor source for this set is an adult who was a healthcare worker with PCR-confirmed SARS-CoV-2 infection or an uninfected control (not recorded which).

The rearrangement links TRBV27 to TRBJ2-1, with 9 positions matching TRBD1. V lost 6 bases and J lost 8; bases outside the gene matches: 14. CDR3 length equals 16 residues. Looked up from germline, CDR1 is MNHEY and CDR2 is SMNVEV (reference sequence). The chain's CDR3 is CASSIPPGQGWYEQFF. The DNA of the CDR3 is TGTGCCAGCAGCATCCCCCCGGGACAGGGTTGGTATGAGCAGTTCTTC.

V is TRBV10-3 and J is TRBJ1-5; 8 nucleotides line up with TRBD1. Germline V gene data show CDR1 as ENHRY and CDR2 as SYGVKD. This CDR3 is built from 15 residues. V lost 5 bases, J lost 5 bases, and 8 bases stayed unmatched. The CDR3 nucleotides read TGTGCCATCAGTATAGACAGGGGCGGTGATCAGCCCCAGCATTTT. Protein product: CAISIDRGGDQPQHF.

This clonotype was recorded many times. The chain is built from TRBV18 and TRBJ2-7; unclear D gene. The germline V gene has CDR1 KGHSH and CDR2 LQKENI. This CDR3 region has 12 residues. Trimming pared 3 bases from V and 0 bases from J, leaving 3 bases between. The DNA of the CDR3 is TGTGCCAGCTCACCTCCCTCCTACGAGCAGTACTTC. Translated, it gives CASSPPSYEQYF.

The gene calls are TRBV4-1 and TRBJ2-3; perhaps TRBD1 as D (5 bases). This CDR3 is built from 20 residues. Trimming took 3 bases from V and 2 from J, leaving 27 bases between them. Germline CDR1 is MGHRA and CDR2 is YSYEKL. CDR3 region: CASSQVWGKTVPPHTDTQYF. The CDR3 DNA follows: TGCGCCAGCAGCCAGGTCTGGGGCAAAACCGTCCCACCACACACAGATACGCAGTATTTT.

The J gene is TRBJ2-2, the V gene TRBV27; D is perhaps TRBD2 (6 bases). The V end lost 2 bases, the J end lost 5 bases, and 6 bases lay between the germline ends. CDR1 is MNHEY and CDR2 is SMNVEV in the germline V gene (reference sequence). This CDR3 spans 13 amino acids. CDR3: CASSLAGTGELFF. As DNA, the CDR3 is TGTGCCAGCAGTTTAGCGGGAACCGGGGAGCTGTTTTTT.

This clonotype was observed a handful of times. This chain connects TRBV5-6 to TRBJ2-5; D may be TRBD2 (5 bases). The CDR3 runs 13 residues. V shed 1 base and J shed 5 bases, with 9 bases lying between them. The V gene's germline CDR1 is SGHDT and CDR2 YYEEEE. CDR3 sequence (DNA): TGTGCCAGCAGCTTGTGGGAGAGGGAGACCCAGTACTTC. Its translation: CASSLWERETQYF.

There are many counts of this clonotype. The chain has TRBV20-1 and TRBJ1-4, with D maybe TRBD1 (6 bases). V dropped 1 base and J dropped 5 bases, with 17 bases sitting between them. Germline CDR1 DFQATT, CDR2 SNEGSKA (reference sequence). The CDR3 consists of 16 residues. Written as DNA, the CDR3 is TGCAGTGCTAGAGGTATTTCGGGACACGGAAATGAAAAACTGTTTTTT. Its protein product is CSARGISGHGNEKLFF.

This clonotype was detected a few times. The rearrangement links TRBV28 to TRBJ2-3, with 9 bases identical to TRBD1. The germline CDR1 and CDR2 sequences are MDHEN and SYDVKM. The CDR3 totals 13 residues. This CDR3 reads CALGQGVTDTQYF. The CDR3 DNA reads TGTGCGCTGGGACAGGGAGTAACAGATACGCAGTATTTT.

This clonotype was recorded many times. The chain has TRBV7-6 and TRBJ2-7, with a weak D call TRBD2 (5 bases). Germline assignment: CDR1 SGHVS and CDR2 FNYEAQ. This CDR3 has 14 amino acids. V was clipped by 3 bases and J by 0 bases, with 9 bases between them. In DNA form, the CDR3 reads TGTGCCAGCAGCTTGGCCCGGGACTCCTACGAGCAGTACTTC. This codes for CASSLARDSYEQYF.

This clonotype was recorded at least ten times. The V call is TRBV4-1, the J call TRBJ2-1; the D gene is possibly TRBD1 (5 bases). Germline loops: CDR1 MGHRA, CDR2 YSYEKL. The CDR3 length is 13 residues. V lost 7 bases, J lost 6 bases, and 13 bases lay in between. DNA for the CDR3: TGCGCCAGCAAAGGGGCCCGATCCAATGAGCAGTTCTTC. Translating gives CASKGARSNEQFF.

This sequence joins TRBV6-1 and TRBJ1-1; D might be TRBD1 (5 bases). The V end was cut by 8 bases, the J end by 0 bases, with 10 bases between. This CDR3 has 13 residues. From germline, CDR1 is MNHNS and CDR2 SASEGT. CDR3 sequence: CASGGRLNTEAFF. CDR3 coding DNA: TGTGCCAGCGGGGGACGGTTGAACACTGAAGCTTTCTTT.

In this sample, this clonotype turned up many times. V and J are TRBV29-1 and TRBJ2-7; D could derive from TRBD1 or TRBD2 (5 bases each). The ends were cut back, 4 bases at V and 3 bases at J, with 10 bases in the middle. Germline CDR1 SQVTM, CDR2 ANQGSEA. The CDR3 covers 12 residues. The CDR3 coding sequence is TGCAGCGTTGTTGGGGACGGCTACGAGCAGTACTTC. Its translation is CSVVGDGYEQYF.

This clonotype was detected only once. A read error is possible here, since a much larger clone lies one base away. The chain recombines TRBV7-3 with TRBJ2-1, with 11 nucleotides matching TRBD1. From germline, CDR1 is SGHTA and CDR2 FQGTGA. The CDR3 totals 15 residues. The CDR3 reads CVSSPGQGAEYEQFF. As DNA, the CDR3 is TGTGTCAGCAGCCCTGGACAGGGGGCCGAATATGAGCAGTTCTTC.

At least ten counts were recorded for this clonotype. The V and J genes are TRBV28 and TRBJ2-7; D is tentatively TRBD1 or TRBD2 (5 bases each). The germline V and J ends were trimmed by 5 bases and 0 bases, with 11 bases remaining between them. CDR1 MDHEN and CDR2 SYDVKM come from the germline V gene. This CDR3 has 14 amino acids. The CDR3 DNA follows: TGTGCCAGCAGTGAAGGGACCGGCTCCTACGAGCAGTACTTC. Amino acids: CASSEGTGSYEQYF.

The V and J genes are TRBV7-3 and TRBJ2-3; 9 bases line up with TRBD1. V dropped 5 bases and J dropped 3; count of bases not matched to a gene: 6. Looked up from germline, CDR1 is SGHTA and CDR2 is FQGTGA. This CDR3 has 15 residues. The CDR3: CASSRQGEGTDTQYF. CDR3 nucleotides: TGTGCCAGCAGCCGACAGGGGGAAGGGACAGATACGCAGTATTTT.

This clonotype was counted only a few times. The chain has TRBV5-8 and TRBJ2-1, with 7 bases identical to TRBD1. Germline V gene lookup returns CDR1 SGHTS and CDR2 YDEGEE. The CDR3 is made up of 15 amino acids. With V trimmed by 0 bases and J by 3 bases, 3 bases remained unmatched. The CDR3 nucleotides are TGTGCCAGCAGCTTGGGGGGACAGCTCTACAATGAGCAGTTCTTC. Its translation is CASSLGGQLYNEQFF.

The table lists this clonotype with many counts. The chain couples TRBV11-2 to TRBJ1-1; D unresolved. CDR1 and CDR2 (germline): SGHAT, FQNNGV. V was cut by 1 base and J by 0 bases, with 6 bases left in between. CDR3 size: 14 residues. The DNA of the CDR3 is TGTGCCAGCAGCTTAGGAGTGATGAACACTGAAGCTTTCTTT. This sequence encodes CASSLGVMNTEAFF.

This clonotype showed up many times. The rearrangement joins TRBV6-5 to TRBJ2-1, with D perhaps matching TRBD1 or TRBD2 (6 bases each). V was trimmed by 5 bases and J by 6 bases, leaving 20 bases between them. Per the germline V gene, CDR1 is MNHEY and CDR2 is SVGAGI. The CDR3 spans 16 residues. The CDR3 region has the DNA TGTGCCAGCAGTAACTTAGGGGGGCTAGCTAGCAATGAGCAGTTCTTC. Residues: CASSNLGGLASNEQFF.

This clonotype was observed many times. The rearrangement links TRBV15 to TRBJ2-1; 9 nucleotides agree with TRBD2. Germline V gene data show CDR1 as LNHNV and CDR2 as YYDKDF (reference sequence). This CDR3 has 16 amino acids. The V gene end was trimmed by 1 base and the J gene end by 5 bases; junction bases not matched to a gene: 6. Here the CDR3 reads CATSRGLAEADNEQFF. In DNA, the CDR3 is TGTGCCACCAGCAGAGGACTAGCGGAAGCCGACAATGAGCAGTTCTTC.

This clonotype was detected ten times or more. The V and J genes are TRBV2 and TRBJ2-7, with D perhaps TRBD2 (6 bases). The germline V and J ends were trimmed by 6 bases and 1 base, with 16 bases remaining between them. CDR1 and CDR2 from the germline V gene are SNHLY and FYNNEI. The CDR3 runs to 15 residues. CDR3 sequence (DNA): TGTGCCAGCAGGGGGGACTTTCCTAAGTCCTACGAGCAGTACTTC. It yields the protein CASRGDFPKSYEQYF.

This clonotype was counted between two and nine times. This chain connects TRBV18 to TRBJ1-3; 7 nucleotides align to TRBD1. V dropped 1 base and J dropped 3; count of bases not matched to a gene: 3. CDR3 length equals 15 residues. Germline CDR1 reads KGHSH; CDR2 reads LQKENI. The CDR3 DNA is TGTGCCAGCTCACCACAGGGGGCTTTTGGAAACACCATATATTTT. Its translation: CASSPQGAFGNTIYF.

This clonotype was observed at least ten times. V is TRBV28 and J is TRBJ1-6; TRBD1 aligns across 9 bases. The J segment lost 9 bases and the V segment lost 4 bases, leaving 4 bases of the junction unmatched. The germline gives CDR1 MDHEN, CDR2 SYDVKM. This CDR3 comprises 14 residues. The CDR3 DNA reads as TGTGCCAGCAGTTACAGGGGGCGAGGTTCACCCCTCCACTTT. Translation gives CASSYRGRGSPLHF.